Sequencing of this TCR beta chain was carried out in a study of molecular identifiers for immune sequencing clone quantification. TCRdb called the PCR reads again in MiXCR, with one record for every CDR3 protein. The table lists approximately 54,000 distinct CDR3 sequences, 20% to 25% of them singletons. Germline-derived CDR1 and CDR2 are SEHNR and FQNEAQ (reference sequence). V lost 3 bases to trimming and J lost 2 bases, with 10 bases between them. The CDR3 is made up of 14 amino acids. This clonotype was observed at least ten times. This receptor was identified in a human donor in good health. Some libraries in this study had Jurkat cell RNA spiked in. What was sequenced was naive CD8+ T cells from blood, with Jurkat cell RNA spiked in. Subset: FACS-sorted CD8+CD4-CCR7+CD45RA+ naive T cells. The rearrangement links TRBV7-9 to TRBJ2-5; weak D call: TRBD1 (6 bases). The CDR3 loop reads CASSLAQGQETQYF. The CDR3 coding sequence is TGTGCCAGCAGCTTGGCCCAGGGGCAAGAGACCCAGTACTTC.